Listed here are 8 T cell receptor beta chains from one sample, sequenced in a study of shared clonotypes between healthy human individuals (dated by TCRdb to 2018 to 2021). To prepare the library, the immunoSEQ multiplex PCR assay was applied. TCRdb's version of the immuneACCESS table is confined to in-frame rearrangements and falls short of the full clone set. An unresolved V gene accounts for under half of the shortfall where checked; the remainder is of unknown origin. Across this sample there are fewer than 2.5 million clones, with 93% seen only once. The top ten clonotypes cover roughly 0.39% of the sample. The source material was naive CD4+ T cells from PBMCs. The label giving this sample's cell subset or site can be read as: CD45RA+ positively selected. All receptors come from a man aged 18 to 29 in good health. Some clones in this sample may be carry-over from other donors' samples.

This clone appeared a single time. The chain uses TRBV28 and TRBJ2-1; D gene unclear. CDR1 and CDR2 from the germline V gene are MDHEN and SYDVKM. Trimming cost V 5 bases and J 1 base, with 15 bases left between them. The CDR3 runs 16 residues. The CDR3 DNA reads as TGTGCCAGCAGTCCAGCCGCGGAAGGATCCTACAATGAGCAGTTCTTC. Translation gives CASSPAAEGSYNEQFF.

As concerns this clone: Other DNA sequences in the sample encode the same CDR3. CDR3 DNA sequence: TGTGCCAGCTCACCGGAGGCAAACTATGGCTACACCTTC. This gives the protein CASSPEANYGYTF. The V and J genes are TRBV18 and TRBJ1-2; D unclear. The germline V and J ends were trimmed by 3 bases and 2 bases, with 7 bases remaining between them. Germline V CDR1 and CDR2: KGHSH, LQKENI. CDR3 size: 13 residues.

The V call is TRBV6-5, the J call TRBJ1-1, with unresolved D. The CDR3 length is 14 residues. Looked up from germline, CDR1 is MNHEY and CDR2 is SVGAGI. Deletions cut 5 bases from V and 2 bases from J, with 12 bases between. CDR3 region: CASSRMEGNTEAFF. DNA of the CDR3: TGTGCCAGCAGTAGGATGGAAGGTAACACTGAAGCTTTCTTT.

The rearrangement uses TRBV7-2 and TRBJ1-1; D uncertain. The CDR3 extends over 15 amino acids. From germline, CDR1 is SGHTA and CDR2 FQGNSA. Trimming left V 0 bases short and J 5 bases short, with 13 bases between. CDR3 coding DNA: TGTGCCAGCAGCTTAGCGCTAACCGAAGGGACTGAAGCTTTCTTT. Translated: CASSLALTEGTEAFF.

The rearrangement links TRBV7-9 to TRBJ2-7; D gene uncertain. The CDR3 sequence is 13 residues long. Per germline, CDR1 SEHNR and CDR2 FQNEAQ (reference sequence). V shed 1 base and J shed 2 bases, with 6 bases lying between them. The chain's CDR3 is CASSLGFPYEQYF. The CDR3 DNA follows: TGTGCCAGCAGCTTAGGGTTCCCCTACGAGCAGTACTTC.

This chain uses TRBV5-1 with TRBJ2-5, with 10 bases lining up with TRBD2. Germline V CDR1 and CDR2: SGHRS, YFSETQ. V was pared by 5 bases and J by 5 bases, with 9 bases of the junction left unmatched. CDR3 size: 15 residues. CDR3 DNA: TGCGCCAGCAGGCTAACCGGGACTAGCGATGAGACCCAGTACTTC. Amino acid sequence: CASRLTGTSDETQYF.

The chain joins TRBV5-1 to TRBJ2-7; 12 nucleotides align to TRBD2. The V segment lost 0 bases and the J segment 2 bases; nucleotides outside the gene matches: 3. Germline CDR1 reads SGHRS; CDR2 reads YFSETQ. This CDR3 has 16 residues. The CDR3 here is CASSLASGRAPYEQYF. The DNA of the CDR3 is TGCGCCAGCAGCTTGGCTAGCGGGAGGGCCCCCTACGAGCAGTACTTC.

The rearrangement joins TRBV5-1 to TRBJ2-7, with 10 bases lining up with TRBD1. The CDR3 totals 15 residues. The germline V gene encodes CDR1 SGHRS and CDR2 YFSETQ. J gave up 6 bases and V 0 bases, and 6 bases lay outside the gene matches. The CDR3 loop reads CASSLDTGTGAEQYF. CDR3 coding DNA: TGCGCCAGCAGCTTGGATACCGGGACAGGGGCCGAGCAGTACTTC.